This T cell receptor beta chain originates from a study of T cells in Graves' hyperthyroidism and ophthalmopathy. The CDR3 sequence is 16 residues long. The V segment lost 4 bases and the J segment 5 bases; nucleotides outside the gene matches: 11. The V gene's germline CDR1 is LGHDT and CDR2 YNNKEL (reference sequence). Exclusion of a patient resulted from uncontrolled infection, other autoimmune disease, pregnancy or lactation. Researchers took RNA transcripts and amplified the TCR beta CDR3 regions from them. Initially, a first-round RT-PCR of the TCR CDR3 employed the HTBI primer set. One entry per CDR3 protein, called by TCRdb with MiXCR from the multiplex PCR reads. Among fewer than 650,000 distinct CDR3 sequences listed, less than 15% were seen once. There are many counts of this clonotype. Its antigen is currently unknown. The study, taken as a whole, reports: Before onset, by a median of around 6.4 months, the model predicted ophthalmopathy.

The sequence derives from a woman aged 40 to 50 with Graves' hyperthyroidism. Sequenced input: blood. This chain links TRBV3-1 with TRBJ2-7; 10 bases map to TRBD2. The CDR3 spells CASSPSGRALGDEQYF. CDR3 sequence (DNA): TGTGCCAGCAGCCCCAGCGGGAGGGCCCTGGGTGACGAGCAGTACTTC.